The source of this T cell receptor beta chain is a study of T cells in Graves' hyperthyroidism and ophthalmopathy. Broader study findings: Most expanded thyroid clonotypes above 0.001 also appeared in blood.

Germline values: CDR1 LNHDA, CDR2 SQIVND (reference sequence). J lost 5 bases, V lost 6 bases, and 12 bases had no gene match. This CDR3 has 16 amino acids. Authors of the study amplified TCR beta CDR3 regions from RNA transcripts. When the TCR CDR3 underwent first-round RT-PCR, the HTBI primer set was used. TCRdb independently ran MiXCR on the multiplex PCR reads; one entry per CDR3 protein. The sample lists 550,000 to 600,000 distinct CDR3 sequences; about a sixth were seen once. Isolation of PBMCs was performed on roughly 9 ml fresh peripheral blood. This clonotype has just a few counts. Its antigen remains unknown.

The chain links TRBV19 to TRBJ2-2; 7 nucleotides match TRBD1. What was sequenced was blood. The TCR comes from a woman younger than 30 with Graves' hyperthyroidism. The CDR3 DNA reads TGTGCCAGTAGGGGGACAGCCGGGACATCGACCGGGGAGCTGTTTTTT. This sequence encodes CASRGTAGTSTGELFF.